These 26 T cell receptor beta chains share one sample of origin, sequenced in a study of T cells in Graves' hyperthyroidism and ophthalmopathy. TCR beta CDR3 sequences were amplified from RNA transcripts. The study used the HTBI primer set for a first-round RT-PCR of the TCR CDR3. TCRdb independently ran MiXCR on the multiplex PCR reads; one entry per CDR3 protein. This table holds around 350,000 distinct CDR3 sequences, about 20% found once. Sequencing used blood. Receptors originate from a woman aged 18-29 years with Graves' hyperthyroidism.

This clonotype was seen many times. V gene TRBV11-2 combines with J gene TRBJ1-1, with D maybe TRBD1 (6 bases). V was cut by 3 bases and J by 5 bases, with 19 bases left in between. This CDR3 is 16 amino acids long. The germline V gene has CDR1 SGHAT and CDR2 FQNNGV. CDR3 region: CASSFPGRGEVTEAFF. The CDR3 DNA reads as TGTGCCAGCAGCTTCCCGGGGAGGGGGGAAGTGACTGAAGCTTTCTTT.

This clonotype was counted a few times. V gene TRBV11-2 combines with J gene TRBJ2-7; 8 positions agree with TRBD2. The CDR3 contains 14 residues. Germline V gene sequence: CDR1 SGHAT, CDR2 FQNNGV. V trimming: 4 bases; J trimming: 5 bases; junction bases outside the gene matches: 7. The DNA of the CDR3 is TGTGCCAGCAGCTATCAAGACGGGGGGGACGAGCAGTACTTC. Its protein product is CASSYQDGGDEQYF.

Ten or more counts support this clonotype. CDR3 residues: CASVRQGTNYGYTF. In nucleotides, the CDR3 is TGTGCCAGCGTCAGACAGGGGACCAACTATGGCTACACCTTC. The chain carries TRBV2 and TRBJ1-2; 8 bases line up with TRBD1. The CDR3 contains 14 residues. J was trimmed by 2 bases and V by 8 bases; bases with no gene match: 7. In germline, CDR1 is SNHLY, CDR2 FYNNEI.

This clonotype was counted ten times or more. The chain is built from TRBV29-1 and TRBJ1-1; D is uncertain. Germline V lookup: CDR1 SQVTM, CDR2 ANQGSEA. Trimming removed 6 bases at V and 0 bases at J, with 14 bases between. CDR3 length: 14 residues. As DNA, the CDR3 is TGCAGCGTCGTAGATTGGGGTATGAACACTGAAGCTTTCTTT. Translation: CSVVDWGMNTEAFF. Complete variable domain (other parts from reference TRBV29-1 and TRBJ1-1): SAVISQKPSRDICQRGTSLTIQCQVDSQVTMMFWYRQQPGQSLTLIATANQGSEATYESGFVIDKFPISRPNLTFSTLTVSNMSPEDSSIYLCSVVDWGMNTEAFFGQGTRLTVV.

The chain joins TRBV6-2 or TRBV6-3 to TRBJ2-5, with 7 bases matching TRBD1. Germline lookup yields CDR1 MNHEY and CDR2 SVGEGT. The V segment lost 5 bases and the J segment 4 bases; nucleotides outside the gene matches: 7. The CDR3 covers 14 residues. The CDR3 nucleotides read TGTGCCAGCAGTCCAGGGACAGCGGTAGAGACCCAGTACTTC. It encodes CASSPGTAVETQYF.

Ten or more counts support this clonotype. The chain carries TRBV7-3 and TRBJ2-7, with TRBD1 as a possible D gene (6 bases). V was cut by 1 base and J by 2 bases, with 12 bases left in between. The CDR3 has 15 amino acids. Germline V lookup: CDR1 SGHTA, CDR2 FQGTGA. This chain's CDR3 is CASSLMGRGTYEQYF. The DNA of the CDR3 is TGTGCCAGCAGCTTAATGGGCAGGGGAACCTACGAGCAGTACTTC.

This clonotype was counted at least ten times. The chain joins TRBV27 to TRBJ2-5; D is possibly TRBD2 (5 bases). Germline V gene data show CDR1 as MNHEY and CDR2 as SMNVEV (reference sequence). V lost 4 bases to trimming and J lost 4 bases, with 10 bases between them. The CDR3 covers 13 residues. The CDR3 loop reads CASSSAGRETQYF. In nucleotides, the CDR3 is TGTGCCAGCAGTTCCGCGGGCCGAGAGACCCAGTACTTC.

This clonotype has a count of ten or more. This chain joins TRBV30 and TRBJ2-7; D may match TRBD1 or TRBD2 (5 bases each). The CDR3 covers 14 residues. Trimming left V 4 bases short and J 1 base short, with 14 bases between. Germline CDR1 GTSNPN, CDR2 SVGIG (reference sequence). The CDR3 here is CAWNAGTGSYEQYF. The CDR3 nucleotides are TGTGCCTGGAATGCCGGGACGGGTTCCTACGAGCAGTACTTC. Full variable domain (outside the CDR3, taken from reference TRBV30 and TRBJ2-7): SQTIHQWPATLVQPVGSPLSLECTVEGTSNPNLYWYRQAAGRGLQLLFYSVGIGQISSEVPQNLSASRPQDRQFILSSKKLLLSDSGFYLCAWNAGTGSYEQYFGPGTRLTVT.

CDR3 region: CASSRDRQPMNTEAFF. In DNA form, the CDR3 reads TGTGCCAGCAGCCGCGACAGGCAACCCATGAACACTGAAGCTTTCTTT. The chain is built from TRBV14 and TRBJ1-1; a possible D gene is TRBD1 (6 bases). The CDR3 runs 16 residues. Deletions cut 4 bases from V and 0 bases from J, with 15 bases between. Per germline, CDR1 SGHDN and CDR2 FVKESK.

With respect to this clonotype: A junction end diverges from the germline sequence, so it may reflect a read error. J is TRBJ2-7 and V is TRBV27; TRBD2 matches at 13 bases. This CDR3 is 13 amino acids long. Germline loops: CDR1 MNHEY, CDR2 SMNVEV (reference sequence). Written as DNA, the CDR3 is TGTGCCAGCAGTGGGGGACTAGCGGGAAAGCGTCTCTTC. Residues: CASSGGLAGKRLF.

Many counts were recorded for this clonotype. The rearrangement links TRBV6-5 to TRBJ2-4; the match to TRBD1 covers 7 bases. Losses at the gene ends were 4 bases for V and 4 bases for J; bases not matched to a gene: 1. Per the germline V gene, CDR1 is MNHEY and CDR2 is SVGAGI. The CDR3 spans 13 residues. The CDR3 bases are TGTGCCAGCAGTTTGGGACAGAAAAACATTCAGTACTTC. Its translation is CASSLGQKNIQYF.

There are many counts of this clonotype. V and J are TRBV7-9 and TRBJ2-5; 7 bases align to TRBD1. J lost 6 bases, V lost 2 bases, and 6 bases had no gene match. The CDR3 runs 14 residues. Germline CDR1 reads SEHNR; CDR2 reads FQNEAQ (reference sequence). This CDR3 reads CASSLTGDSQTQYF. DNA for the CDR3: TGTGCCAGCAGCTTAACAGGGGACAGCCAGACCCAGTACTTC. The full variable domain, completed using reference TRBV7-9 and TRBJ2-5, is DTGVSQNPRHKITKRGQNVTFRCDPISEHNRLYWYRQTLGQGPEFLTYFQNEAQLEKSRLLSDRFSAERPKGSFSTLEIQRTEQGDSAMYLCASSLTGDSQTQYFGPGTRLLVL.

This clonotype was recorded many times. V is TRBV6-1 and J is TRBJ1-1; 7 bases map to TRBD1. This CDR3 comprises 15 residues. V shed 6 bases, J shed 4 bases, and the junction held 11 bases outside the gene matches. Germline V CDR1 and CDR2: MNHNS, SASEGT. This chain's CDR3 is CASRSFYRGRTEAFF. The CDR3 DNA reads TGTGCCAGCAGGTCTTTTTACAGGGGCCGCACTGAAGCTTTCTTT.

This clonotype was detected a few times. The J gene is TRBJ1-1, the V gene TRBV2; D is possibly TRBD1 (6 bases). Deletions cut 6 bases from V and 4 bases from J, with 15 bases between. The germline V gene encodes CDR1 SNHLY and CDR2 FYNNEI. The CDR3 is 14 residues long. The CDR3: CASRAIGGVTEAFF. CDR3 nucleotides: TGTGCCAGCAGGGCCATTGGGGGCGTCACTGAAGCTTTCTTT.

This clonotype was seen ten or more times. The chain employs TRBV29-1 and TRBJ1-1; no clear D. Germline V gives CDR1 SQVTM, CDR2 ANQGSEA. There are 12 residues in the CDR3. V lost 7 bases and J 2 bases, leaving 11 bases between the germline ends. The CDR3 sequence: CSASKRNTEAFF. As DNA, the CDR3 is TGCAGCGCTTCGAAACGTAACACTGAAGCTTTCTTT.

Only a few counts were recorded for this clonotype. This chain joins TRBV20-1 and TRBJ2-2; 9 nucleotides line up with TRBD2. CDR3 size: 16 residues. Trimming took 3 bases from V and 6 from J; bases not matched to a gene: 11. Germline CDR1 reads DFQATT; CDR2 reads SNEGSKA (reference sequence). This CDR3 is CSASQGGGALAGELFF. The CDR3 DNA reads TGCAGTGCTAGTCAGGGCGGGGGGGCCCTAGCCGGGGAGCTGTTTTTT.

This clonotype has ten or more counts. A clone one base away is much larger, so this may be a read error. The chain has TRBV2 and TRBJ2-7; D remains ambiguous. This CDR3 has 11 residues. V gave up 1 base and J gave up 3 bases, with 1 base separating them. Germline-derived CDR1 and CDR2 are SNHLY and FYNNEI. The CDR3, as DNA: TGTGCCAGCAGTGAAGACTACGAGCAGTACTTC. This translates into CASSEDYEQYF.

This clonotype was observed many times. The chain is built from TRBV6-1 and TRBJ2-5; D is undetermined. Per the germline V gene, CDR1 is MNHNS and CDR2 is SASEGT. The CDR3 length is 13 residues. Trimming took 6 bases from V and 5 from J, leaving 13 bases between them. The CDR3 here is CASRTPSMETQYF. In DNA, the CDR3 is TGTGCCAGCAGGACTCCAAGTATGGAGACCCAGTACTTC.

This clonotype was counted many times. This rearrangement joins TRBV7-2 to TRBJ2-7; tentatively, D is TRBD1 or TRBD2 (7 bases each). V lost 4 bases to trimming and J lost 7 bases, with 14 bases between them. Germline CDR1 reads SGHTA; CDR2 reads FQGNSA. The CDR3 is made up of 13 amino acids. The DNA of the CDR3 is TGTGCCAGCAGCTGGGGCAGGGGGGGGGAGCAGTACTTC. It is translated as CASSWGRGGEQYF.

The DNA for the CDR3 is TGTGCCAGCAGTTACCAGAGGACAGGGAGCCCTGAAGCTTTCTTT. It translates to CASSYQRTGSPEAFF. The gene calls are TRBV6-2 or TRBV6-3 and TRBJ1-1; TRBD1 agrees at 8 bases. V was clipped by 2 bases and J by 6 bases; unmatched bases: 8. The CDR3 is 15 residues long. Germline lookup yields CDR1 MNHEY and CDR2 SVGEGT.

To note about this clonotype: This may be a read error: a much more frequent sequence differs by one nucleotide. The CDR3 end shows no conserved phenylalanine or tryptophan, and so a read error is likely. This rearrangement joins TRBV6-5 to TRBJ2-2; D gene unclear. Per the germline V gene, CDR1 is MNHEY and CDR2 is SVGAGI. This CDR3 spans 13 amino acids. Trimming stripped 2 bases from V and 2 bases from J, with 3 bases between. The CDR3 loop reads CASSYTNTGELFY. The CDR3, as DNA: TGTGCCAGCAGTTACACAAACACCGGGGAGCTGTTTTAT.

This clonotype was found many times. The chain carries TRBV12-3 or TRBV12-4 and TRBJ2-7, with a tentative D call TRBD2 (6 bases). This CDR3 has 13 amino acids. V was trimmed by 0 bases and J by 6 bases, leaving 9 bases between them. CDR3 DNA sequence: TGTGCCAGCAGTTTAGCCCGGGACTCCGAGCAGTACTTC. As protein: CASSLARDSEQYF.

Comments on this clonotype: A clone one base away is much larger, so this may be a read error. The chain uses TRBV6-1 and TRBJ2-4; 7 bases fit TRBD2. From germline, CDR1 is MNHNS and CDR2 SASEGT. The CDR3 is 14 residues long. CDR3 in amino acids: CASTLMGGENIKYF. The DNA of the CDR3 is TGTGCCAGCACCTTGATGGGAGGGGAAAACATTAAGTACTTC.

The sample holds many counts of this clonotype. The chain is built from TRBV6-1 and TRBJ2-5, with unresolved D. The CDR3 has 11 residues. Trimming took 8 bases from V and 2 from J, leaving 6 bases between them. Germline loops: CDR1 MNHNS, CDR2 SASEGT. The CDR3 loop is CASLGQETQYF. DNA of the CDR3: TGTGCCAGCCTAGGACAAGAGACCCAGTACTTC.

This clonotype was observed a few times. This rearrangement joins TRBV4-1 to TRBJ1-5; D uncertain. V shed 1 base and J shed 1 base, with 11 bases lying between them. This CDR3 comprises 16 residues. CDR1 and CDR2 from the germline V gene are MGHRA and YSYEKL. The CDR3 here is CASSQGSGGSNQPQHF. The CDR3 DNA is TGCGCCAGCAGCCAAGGGTCAGGCGGGAGCAATCAGCCCCAGCATTTT.

Worth noting for this clonotype: A read error may be the cause here, since a much bigger clone is one base away. This chain uses TRBV6-5 with TRBJ2-2; TRBD1 or TRBD2 may be the D gene (5 bases each). The CDR3 spans 14 residues. The V gene's germline CDR1 is MNHEY and CDR2 SVGAGI. CDR3 nucleotide sequence: TGTACCAGCAGTTACCGGGACCGCCCCGGGGAGCTGTTTTTT. Translation: CTSSYRDRPGELFF.